The rows below give T cell receptor beta chains drawn from one sample of a study of T-cell memory formation after mild COVID-19. One entry per CDR3 protein, called by TCRdb with MiXCR from the 5' RACE reads. The sample has about 200,000 distinct CDR3 sequences; roughly 16% are singletons. The sample taken for sequencing was PBMCs or a T cell subset sorted from them (not recorded which). All receptors derive from an adult woman who had mild COVID-19 (a few samples of this study predate the infection). Cell type and time point are not known. CDR3s include the opening cysteine and the closing phenylalanine or tryptophan. Fields, in order: V gene, J gene, clone size, D gene, CDR3 protein, CDR3 DNA. A D gene is named only where the DNA matches it firmly. A clone size is listed for some rows: how often the clone was seen (once, few, many), or a class if it is expanded.

TRBV15,TRBJ2-1,few,.,CATSRDRVTRFQFF,TGTGCCACCAGCAGAGATAGAGTGACTAGATTCCAGTTCTTC
TRBV12-3/TRBV12-4,TRBJ2-7,few,TRBD1,CASSSRTGTEQYF,TGTGCCAGCAGTTCCCGGACAGGGACCGAGCAGTACTTC
TRBV12-3/TRBV12-4,TRBJ1-2,.,TRBD1,CASRRRTGSSVGYGYTF,TGTGCCAGCAGGAGGAGGACAGGGTCAAGTGTGGGCTATGGCTACACCTTC
TRBV29-1,TRBJ2-1,.,.,CSVDRVGILYNEQFF,TGCAGCGTTGATCGGGTGGGGATTTTATACAATGAGCAGTTCTTC
TRBV3-1,TRBJ2-7,few,TRBD2,CASSPAEGGAYEQYF,TGTGCCAGCAGCCCAGCGGAGGGAGGGGCCTACGAGCAGTACTTC
TRBV12-3/TRBV12-4,TRBJ2-1,few,.,CASSLRGGPYNEQFF,TGTGCCAGCAGTTTACGAGGAGGACCGTACAATGAGCAGTTCTTC
TRBV30,TRBJ2-7,few,.,CAWTKGEFDEQYF,TGTGCCTGGACTAAAGGGGAGTTCGACGAGCAGTACTTC
TRBV20-1,TRBJ2-7,.,TRBD1,CSANPSRQGHKIGALYEQYF,TGCAGTGCTAACCCATCTCGACAGGGTCACAAAATTGGGGCCCTCTACGAGCAGTACTTC
TRBV20-1,TRBJ2-1,few,.,CSARRGATVGEQFF,TGCAGTGCTAGACGGGGGGCAACGGTTGGTGAGCAGTTCTTC
TRBV29-1,TRBJ2-7,few,TRBD2,CSVATSGREDYEQYF,TGCAGCGTTGCCACTAGCGGGAGAGAGGACTACGAGCAGTACTTC
TRBV5-1,TRBJ2-5,many,TRBD2,CASSPGLAVQETQYF,TGCGCCAGCAGCCCAGGACTAGCGGTCCAAGAGACCCAGTACTTC
TRBV12-3/TRBV12-4,TRBJ2-1,few,.,CASSLWTTNEQFF,TGTGCCAGCAGTTTATGGACTACCAATGAGCAGTTCTTC
TRBV12-3/TRBV12-4,TRBJ2-1,.,.,CASSFSWPYEQFF,TGTGCCAGCAGTTTTTCGTGGCCCTATGAGCAGTTCTTC
TRBV5-1,TRBJ2-6,.,.,CASSPINSGANVLTF,TGCGCCAGCAGCCCAATCAACTCTGGGGCCAACGTCCTGACTTTC
TRBV7-9,TRBJ1-1,many,.,CASGTGGGATEAFF,TGTGCCAGCGGCACAGGAGGGGGGGCGACTGAAGCTTTCTTT
TRBV2,TRBJ2-3,.,.,CASIRTTGGPQYF,TGTGCCAGCATCAGGACAACCGGGGGACCGCAGTATTTT
TRBV20-1,TRBJ2-7,.,.,CSARATAYSYEQYF,TGCAGTGCTAGAGCGACAGCTTACTCCTACGAGCAGTACTTC
TRBV20-1,TRBJ2-3,few,.,CSARPPGYLMGTDTQYF,TGCAGTGCTAGACCCCCGGGTTACTTGATGGGCACAGATACGCAGTATTTT
TRBV5-1,TRBJ2-3,.,TRBD2,CASSSRLARTDTQYF,TGCGCCAGCAGCTCCAGACTAGCGCGCACAGATACGCAGTATTTT
TRBV7-9,TRBJ2-1,few,.,CASNRGDSRTSNEQFF,TGTGCCAGCAACCGAGGAGATAGCAGGACCTCCAATGAGCAGTTCTTC
TRBV6-2/TRBV6-3,TRBJ2-2,.,.,CASRSLGTGELFF,TGTGCCAGCAGATCGCTTGGCACCGGGGAGCTGTTTTTT
TRBV19,TRBJ2-3,few,.,CASSIGGTDTQYF,TGTGCCAGTAGTATCGGGGGCACAGATACGCAGTATTTT
TRBV5-1,TRBJ1-4,.,.,CASSLSPSTNEKLFF,TGCGCCAGCAGCTTGAGTCCCTCAACTAATGAAAAACTGTTTTTT
TRBV12-3/TRBV12-4,TRBJ1-2,many,.,CASRPAPTQELTF,TGTGCCAGCAGACCTGCACCCACACAGGAATTGACCTTC
TRBV10-2,TRBJ2-5,.,TRBD2,CASRAGVAETQYF,TGCGCCAGCAGGGCGGGAGTGGCGGAGACCCAGTACTTC
TRBV7-6,TRBJ1-2,few,TRBD1,CASSSLTGVYGYTF,TGTGCCAGCAGCTCCCTTACAGGGGTCTATGGCTACACCTTC
TRBV20-1,TRBJ2-7,many,TRBD2,CSARDTGGPGEQYF,TGCAGTGCTAGAGATACGGGGGGGCCGGGAGAGCAGTACTTC
TRBV12-3/TRBV12-4,TRBJ2-1,.,TRBD2,CASSTGTSGRFVF,TGTGCCAGCAGCACTGGGACTAGCGGGAGGTTTGTCTTC
TRBV14,TRBJ2-6,few,.,CASSHLTVQPHILTF,TGTGCCAGCAGCCACTTGACAGTTCAACCACATATCCTGACTTTC
TRBV7-3,TRBJ2-1,many,.,CASRGEDREQFF,TGTGCCAGCAGGGGGGAGGACAGGGAGCAGTTCTTC
TRBV20-1,TRBJ1-3,.,.,CSARISGNTIYF,TGCAGTGCTAGGATCTCTGGAAACACCATATATTTT
TRBV19,TRBJ2-3,few,TRBD2,CAGGGGDTQYF,TGTGCCGGGGGGGGAGGGGATACGCAGTATTTT
TRBV7-8,TRBJ2-7,many,.,CASSPRDFSVSTEQYF,TGTGCCAGCAGCCCTCGGGACTTCTCCGTTTCCACAGAGCAGTACTTC
TRBV5-1,TRBJ2-2,.,TRBD1,CASSLSGTGGGGELFF,TGCGCCAGCAGCTTGTCCGGGACAGGGGGCGGCGGGGAGCTGTTTTTT